This record looks at one T cell receptor (beta chain) sequence and its context. Its antigen is undetermined. The data stem from a study of T-cell reconstitution after alpha-beta-depleted transplantation in children. Unique molecular identifiers tagged the TCRbeta library. TCRdb redid the calling of the PCR reads with MiXCR, one entry per CDR3 protein. The table records about 870,000 distinct CDR3 sequences, roughly 15% of them present only once. Findings of the study overall: Reports say that about two months after transplant, the alpha-beta T cells came out of several hundred graft clones that had expanded. T-cell counts and diversity at one year following transplant were attributed mainly to newly produced T cells. Recipient T cells and thymic progenitors that survived gave rise to the high TCRbeta diversity observed at day 60 in some patients.

The material was PBMCs, mostly from graft donor cells, obtained 360 days after TCRalphabeta/CD19-depleted stem cell transplant. The sequence derives from a male patient aged 10 to 17 who had a stem cell transplant for acute lymphoblastic leukemia, so the T cells may come from the graft donor.

This CDR3 is CASSPLAETQYF. The CDR3 DNA follows: TGTGCCAGCTCACCGCTAGCCGAGACCCAGTACTTC. This chain connects TRBV18 to TRBJ2-5; D is perhaps TRBD2 (5 bases). Germline V lookup: CDR1 KGHSH, CDR2 LQKENI. With 3 bases removed from V and 5 bases from J, the gap between germline ends came to 7 bases. This CDR3 contains 12 residues.